The clone carrying this T cell receptor (beta chain) occurred once. This sample is part of a study of blood T cell repertoires in COVID-19. Trimming removed 1 base from V and 3 bases from J, with 10 bases in between. CDR1 is SGDLS and CDR2 is YYNGEE in the germline V gene. The CDR3 is 14 amino acids. Cohorts were assigned according to the clinical history that participants reported. TCRdb's table, derived via immunoSEQ multiplex PCR, lists solely in-frame clones and lacks some. The data hold over 250,000 clones, with around nine tenths observed a single time. The sequencing input was PBMCs or T cells enriched from blood (not recorded which). The TCR comes from a woman aged 18-29 years who had recovered from COVID-19. The chain combines TRBV9 with TRBJ1-1, with D possibly being TRBD1 (6 bases). CDR3 sequence (DNA): TGTGCCAGCAGCGTACAGGGGACCGACACTGAAGCTTTCTTT. Amino acids: CASSVQGTDTEAFF.